This TCR beta chain appears in the sequencing data of a study of CD4+ T cells in melanoma (dated by TCRdb to the early 2020s). In terms of the full investigation: Neoantigen-specific CD4+ T cells in human melanoma were what the study investigated.

As for this clone: It has no known antigen specificity. The sample holds no much larger clone one base away, and base qualities are not on file.

Including the terminal cysteine and phenylalanine, the CDR3 comprises 15 residues. This entry keeps only the CDR3 DNA: 45 bases, framed from base 1. V was cut back by 2 bases and J by 5 bases, leaving a gap of 15 bases between them. The germline V gene (reference sequence) specifies SEHNR as CDR1 and FQNEAQ as CDR2. Patients with melanoma were used as donors. The library relied on the immunoSEQ multiplex PCR assay. TCRdb retrieved this table from immuneACCESS and kept in-frame rearrangements only. Not all clones are present; in checked studies, unresolved V genes account for under half, and no reason is known for the remainder. This sample comprises 140,000 or so clones, 80% to 95% of them detected only once. More than 1.5% of the sample comes from the top ten. General conclusions and limits of the study: Neoantigen-specific CD4+ T cells in melanoma were reported to have a range of differentiation states. The report described a correlation between neoantigen-specific CD4+ T cells and the function of CD8+ T cells, macrophages and B cells.

The chain joins TRBV7-9 to TRBJ2-5; TRBD2 is possibly the D segment (6 matching bases). The sequence derives from a human donor with melanoma. The DNA sequence is TGTGCCAGCAGCTTAAGGGAGGCTGGCCAGGAGACCCAGTACTTC. The encoded protein is CASSLREAGQETQYF.